This TCR beta chain originates from a study of vaccination effects on CD4 cells after COVID-19. General study results and limits: Both infection-induced and vaccine-induced clones contracted markedly at late post-vaccination timepoints.

A note on this clone: Its antigen is unidentified.

This CDR3 is 17 amino acids long. With the ViraFEST assay, the study expanded antigen-specific CD4+ T cells using viral peptide pools, then sequenced them. Upon completion of approximately ten days in culture, CD4+ T cells were isolated. A positive SARS-CoV-2 PCR test fell between March and December 2020. Assay: immunoSEQ multiplex PCR; the TCRdb copy retains only in-frame clones and omits some. The repertoire holds some 19,000 clones, with under 75% as singletons. Here the sequenced sample was CD4+ T cells from PBMCs cultured with a peptide pool, taken before COVID-19 vaccination. V is TRBV21-1 and J is TRBJ2-7; the table names TRBD1, a call not compared with the DNA. TRBV21-1 represents a pseudogene. This sequence originates from a human donor who had a prior SARS-CoV-2 infection. Here the CDR3 DNA reads TGTGCCAGCAGCAGGGGCTCTCCGACAGGGCGAAGCTACGAGCAGTACTTC. Translated, it gives CASSRGSPTGRSYEQYF.